Within the sample, the clone carrying this T cell receptor (beta chain) is medium-sized. Its antigen is unidentified. This entry is derived from a study of liver allograft versus peripheral blood T cells. Whole-study context: Repertoires of T cell receptors in transplanted livers were compared with recipients' peripheral blood repertoires.

Findings and limits, study-wide: Reports indicated that T cell receptor repertoires inside liver allografts differed from those in peripheral blood.

One entry per CDR3 protein results from TCRdb running MiXCR on the reads. The data contain fewer than 7,000 distinct CDR3 sequences, approximately 15% of them singletons. Trimming cost V 3 bases and J 7 bases, with 12 bases left between them. Germline V gene data show CDR1 as KGHSH and CDR2 as LQKENI. The length of the CDR3 is 14 residues. This clonotype was obtained from a human patient who had a liver transplant. The T cells may partly be graft donor cells. The genes are TRBV18 and TRBJ1-4; D may be TRBD1 (6 bases). In nucleotides, the CDR3 is TGTGCCAGCTCACCTCCAGGGGATGCTGAAAAACTGTTTTTT. This encodes CASSPPGDAEKLFF.